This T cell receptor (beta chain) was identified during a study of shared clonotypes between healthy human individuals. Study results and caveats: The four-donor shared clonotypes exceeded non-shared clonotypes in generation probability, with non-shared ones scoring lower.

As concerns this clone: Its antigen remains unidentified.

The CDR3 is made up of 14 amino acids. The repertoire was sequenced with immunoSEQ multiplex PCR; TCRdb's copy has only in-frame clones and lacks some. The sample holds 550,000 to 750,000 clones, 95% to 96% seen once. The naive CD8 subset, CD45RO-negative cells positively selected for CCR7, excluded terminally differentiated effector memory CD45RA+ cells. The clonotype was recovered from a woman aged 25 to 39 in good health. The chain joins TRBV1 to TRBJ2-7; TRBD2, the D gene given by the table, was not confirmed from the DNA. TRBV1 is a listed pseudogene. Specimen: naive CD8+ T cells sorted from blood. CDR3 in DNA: TGCACCAGCAGCCAGCGCCGATCCTTGTACGAGCAGTACTTC. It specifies CTSSQRRSLYEQYF.